This T cell receptor (beta chain) was documented in a study of cytomegalovirus exposure and HLA in healthy donors. PCR involved 60 Vbeta and 13 Jbeta primers. Sequencing used immunoSEQ multiplex PCR; TCRdb keeps in-frame clones, though not all of them. The table has around 100,000 clones, roughly four fifths seen once. The CDR3 is 16 amino acids. The ends were cut back, 1 base at V and 0 bases at J, with 12 bases in the middle. Germline V gene lookup returns CDR1 KGHSH and CDR2 LQKENI. This receptor was identified in a female donor in good health and CMV-seropositive. The V gene is TRBV18, the J gene TRBJ1-2, with D unresolved. Sequences were obtained from PBMCs. The CDR3: CASSPQEVPTNYGYTF. In DNA, the CDR3 is TGTGCCAGCTCACCACAGGAGGTCCCCACTAACTATGGCTACACCTTC.